This TCR beta chain was captured in a study of T cells in Graves' hyperthyroidism and ophthalmopathy. Study-wide findings and caveats: Ophthalmopathy stood apart from stable hyperthyroidism in a 13 V-J model. The blood repertoire included most of the expanded thyroid clonotypes above 0.001.

Lactation, pregnancy, other autoimmune disease or uncontrolled infection led to exclusion of patients. Used for diagnoses were clinical symptoms, serum thyroxine and TRAb, thyroid ultrasound and orbital computed tomography. This clonotype was seen a handful of times. Its antigen is not identified. Amplified TCR beta CDR3 regions derived from RNA transcripts. First-round RT-PCR of the TCR CDR3 relied on the HTBI primer set. TCRdb fed the multiplex PCR reads into MiXCR, producing one record per CDR3 protein. The sample lists hundreds of thousands of distinct CDR3 sequences; 13% to 15% were seen once. This CDR3 comprises 14 residues. Germline V gene sequence: CDR1 DFQATT, CDR2 SNEGSKA (reference sequence). Trimming removed 3 bases at V and 0 bases at J, with 12 bases between.

This clonotype was sampled from a woman between 18 and 29 years old with Graves' hyperthyroidism. Source material: blood. The chain joins TRBV20-1 to TRBJ2-7; a weak D match, TRBD1 (5 bases). Written as DNA, the CDR3 is TGCAGTGCTAGGTCCGGACACCTCTCCTACGAGCAGTACTTC. Translating gives CSARSGHLSYEQYF.